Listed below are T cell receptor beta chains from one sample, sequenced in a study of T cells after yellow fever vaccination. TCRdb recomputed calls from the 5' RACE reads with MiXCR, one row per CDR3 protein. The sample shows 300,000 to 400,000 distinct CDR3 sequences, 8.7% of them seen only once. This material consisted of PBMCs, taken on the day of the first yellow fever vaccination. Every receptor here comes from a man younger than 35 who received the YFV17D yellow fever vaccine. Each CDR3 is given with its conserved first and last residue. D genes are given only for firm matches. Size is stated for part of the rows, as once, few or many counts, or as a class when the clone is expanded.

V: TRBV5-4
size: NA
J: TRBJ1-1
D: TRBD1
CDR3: CASGRGTAGGIFF
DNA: TGTGCCAGCGGCCGCGGGACAGCTGGGGGGATTTTCTTT

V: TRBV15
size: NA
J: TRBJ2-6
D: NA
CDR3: CATSREPRGYSSGANVLTF
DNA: TGTGCCACCAGCAGAGAACCCCGAGGGTATTCCTCTGGGGCCAACGTCCTGACTTTC

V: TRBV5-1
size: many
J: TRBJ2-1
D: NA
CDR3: CASSFDQSSYNEQFF
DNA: TGCGCCAGCAGCTTCGATCAGTCTTCCTACAATGAGCAGTTCTTC

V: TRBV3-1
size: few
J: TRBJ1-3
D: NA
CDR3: CASSPTGVSSGNTIYF
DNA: TGTGCCAGCAGTCCGACGGGGGTAAGCTCTGGAAACACCATATATTTT

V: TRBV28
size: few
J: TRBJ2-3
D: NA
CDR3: CASRDGRTDTQYF
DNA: TGTGCCAGCAGAGATGGACGGACAGATACGCAGTATTTT

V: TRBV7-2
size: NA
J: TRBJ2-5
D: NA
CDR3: CASSPGRPGQETQYF
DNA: TGTGCCAGCAGTCCCGGACGGCCCGGTCAAGAGACCCAGTACTTC

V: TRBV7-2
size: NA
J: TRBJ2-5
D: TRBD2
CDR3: CASSLTSGGSGETQYF
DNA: TGTGCCAGCAGCTTAACTAGCGGGGGGTCGGGGGAGACCCAGTACTTC

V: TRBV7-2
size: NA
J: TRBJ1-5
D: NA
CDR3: CASSFEGIKQPQHF
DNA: TGTGCCAGCAGCTTTGAGGGGATTAAGCAGCCCCAGCATTTT

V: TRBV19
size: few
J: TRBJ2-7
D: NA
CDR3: CASSIDNRPAYEQYF
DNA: TGTGCCAGTAGTATAGACAACCGTCCTGCCTACGAGCAGTACTTC

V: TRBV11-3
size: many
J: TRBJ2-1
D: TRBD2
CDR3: CASSLVGGGAGNEQFF
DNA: TGTGCCAGCAGCTTAGTCGGCGGGGGGGCCGGCAATGAGCAGTTCTTC

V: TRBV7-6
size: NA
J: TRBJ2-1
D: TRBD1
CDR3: CASSYGTETSSYNEQFF
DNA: TGTGCCAGCAGCTACGGGACAGAAACCTCTTCCTACAATGAGCAGTTCTTC

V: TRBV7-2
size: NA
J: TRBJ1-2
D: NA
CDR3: CASVMSFNYGYTF
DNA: TGTGCCAGCGTGATGAGTTTTAACTATGGCTACACCTTC

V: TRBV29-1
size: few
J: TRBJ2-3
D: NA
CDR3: CSVPEGLSTDTQYF
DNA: TGCAGCGTTCCTGAGGGGCTGTCCACAGATACGCAGTATTTT

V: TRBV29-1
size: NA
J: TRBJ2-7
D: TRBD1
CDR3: CSVETGERYEQYF
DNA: TGCAGCGTCGAGACAGGGGAAAGATACGAGCAGTACTTC

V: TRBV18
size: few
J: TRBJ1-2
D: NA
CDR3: CASSPRAMNYGYTF
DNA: TGTGCCAGCTCACCACGGGCGATGAACTATGGCTACACCTTC

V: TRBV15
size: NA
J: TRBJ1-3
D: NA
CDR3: CATSRDRFISGNTIYF
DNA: TGTGCCACCAGCAGAGACAGATTTATCTCTGGAAACACCATATATTTT